The clone carrying this T cell receptor beta chain was counted at least ten times. The data were obtained in a study of T cells in Graves' hyperthyroidism and ophthalmopathy. The germline CDR1 and CDR2 sequences are SEHNR and FQNEAQ (reference sequence). With 5 bases removed from V and 0 bases from J, the gap between germline ends came to 14 bases. This CDR3 has 15 amino acids. The source material, RNA transcripts, was used to amplify TCR beta CDR3 regions. Using the HTBI primer set, a first-round RT-PCR was run on the TCR CDR3. From the multiplex PCR reads, TCRdb called clonotypes with MiXCR, one entry per CDR3 protein. The sample has 550,000 to 600,000 distinct CDR3 sequences; approximately 15% are singletons.

The rearrangement joins TRBV7-9 to TRBJ2-7; no clear D gene. Sequencing was done on a sample of blood. The source of this sequence is a woman aged 18-30 years with Graves' ophthalmopathy. The CDR3 protein is CASSPDGSYSYEQYF. The DNA for the CDR3 is TGTGCCAGCAGCCCCGACGGGTCCTACTCCTACGAGCAGTACTTC.